A selection of T cell receptor beta chains follows, all from one sample in a study of T cells in Graves' hyperthyroidism and ophthalmopathy. TCRdb ran MiXCR on the multiplex PCR reads and lists one entry per CDR3 protein. The sample holds around 290,000 distinct CDR3 sequences; over 15% are singletons and the top ten take around 58%. Sequencing used blood. Source of these receptors: a woman in her sixties or seventies with Graves' ophthalmopathy. Both conserved end residues are trimmed from each CDR3.

j_call cdr3_length v_call cdr3_aa
TRBJ2-7 13 TRBV7-2 ASSPQASVLGEQY
TRBJ1-3 12 TRBV12-3/TRBV12-4 ASTRGGSRNTIY
TRBJ1-1 12 TRBV20-1 SASSGRSTTEAF
TRBJ1-1 12 TRBV25-1 ASSEFGDRTEAF
TRBJ2-7 15 TRBV5-1 ASSFGTSGVSSYEQY
TRBJ1-5 11 TRBV6-1 ASTDSANQPQH
TRBJ1-6 13 TRBV30 AWSVRKRSNSPLH
TRBJ1-4 14 TRBV5-1 ASSPAGPGVKEKLF
TRBJ2-5 11 TRBV3-1 ASSGRGRETQY
TRBJ2-1 11 TRBV20-1 SAMRLAGGEQF
TRBJ2-3 12 TRBV12-3/TRBV12-4 ASSLGGSRGTQY
TRBJ2-3 12 TRBV7-6 ASSSPGTGDTQY
TRBJ1-6 10 TRBV7-9 ASSGQDTPLH
TRBJ1-5 12 TRBV7-9 ASSLDRLGQPQH
TRBJ2-1 10 TRBV7-2 ASSLLGDEQF
TRBJ2-1 11 TRBV7-2 ASSLGLGNEQF
TRBJ1-6 12 TRBV12-3/TRBV12-4 ASSRTGDHSPLH
TRBJ1-5 10 TRBV2 ASRATNQPQH
TRBJ2-5 14 TRBV7-9 ASSLGSSGQGKTQY
TRBJ2-7 13 TRBV20-1 SARGSTSGIYEQY
TRBJ1-4 12 TRBV19 ASSIGARTEKLF
TRBJ1-2 14 TRBV28 ASSSPDRGVIYGYT
TRBJ1-1 10 TRBV7-2 ASSAGTGEAF